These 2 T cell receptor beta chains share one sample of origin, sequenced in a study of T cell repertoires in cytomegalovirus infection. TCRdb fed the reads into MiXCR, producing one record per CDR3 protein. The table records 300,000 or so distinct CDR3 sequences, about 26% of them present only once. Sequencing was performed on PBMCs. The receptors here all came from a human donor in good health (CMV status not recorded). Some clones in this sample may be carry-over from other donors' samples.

CDR3 coding DNA: TGCGCCAGCACGATAAGCGCAAGGGGCACCGGGGAGCTGTTTTTT. It is translated as CASTISARGTGELFF. The rearrangement uses TRBV5-1 and TRBJ2-2, with a weak D call TRBD1 (5 bases). The V end lost 6 bases, the J end lost 4 bases, and 16 bases lay between the germline ends. Germline V gene sequence: CDR1 SGHRS, CDR2 YFSETQ. The CDR3 sequence is 15 residues long.

In DNA form, the CDR3 reads TGTGCCAGCAGTTTAGCCGTAGTCGGTTCACCCCTCCACTTT. Amino acid sequence: CASSLAVVGSPLHF. The rearrangement uses TRBV28 and TRBJ1-6; no clear D. The CDR3 loop spans 14 amino acids. V was shortened by 2 bases and J by 9 bases, with 11 bases between the two germline ends. Germline values: CDR1 MDHEN, CDR2 SYDVKM.